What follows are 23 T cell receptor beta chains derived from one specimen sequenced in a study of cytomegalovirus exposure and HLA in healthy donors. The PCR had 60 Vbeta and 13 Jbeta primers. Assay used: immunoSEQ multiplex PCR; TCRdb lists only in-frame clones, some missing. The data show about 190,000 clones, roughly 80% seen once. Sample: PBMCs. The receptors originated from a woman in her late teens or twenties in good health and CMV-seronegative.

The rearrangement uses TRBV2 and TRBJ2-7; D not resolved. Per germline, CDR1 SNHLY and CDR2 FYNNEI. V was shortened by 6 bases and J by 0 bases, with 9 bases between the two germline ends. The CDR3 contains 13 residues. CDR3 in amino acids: CASSVRNSYEQYF. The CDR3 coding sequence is TGTGCCAGCAGCGTGAGGAACTCCTACGAGCAGTACTTC.

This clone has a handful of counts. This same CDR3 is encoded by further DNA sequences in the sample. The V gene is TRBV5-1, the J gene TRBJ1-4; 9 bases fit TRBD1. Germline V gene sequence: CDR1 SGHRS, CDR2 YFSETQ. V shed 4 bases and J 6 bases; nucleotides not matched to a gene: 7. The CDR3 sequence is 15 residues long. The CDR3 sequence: CASSATGGRDEKLFF. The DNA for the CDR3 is TGCGCCAGCAGCGCCACAGGGGGCCGAGATGAAAAACTGTTTTTT.

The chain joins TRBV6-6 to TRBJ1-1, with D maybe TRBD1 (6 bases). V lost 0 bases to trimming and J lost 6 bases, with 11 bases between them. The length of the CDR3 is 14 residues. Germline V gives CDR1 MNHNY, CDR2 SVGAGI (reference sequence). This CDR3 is CASSYSVDRPEAFF. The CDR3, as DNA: TGTGCCAGCAGTTACTCGGTGGACAGACCTGAAGCTTTCTTT.

The CDR3, as DNA: TGTGCCAGCAGTCACCGACCCCGACTAGCGTGGAATGAGCAGTTCTTC. Amino acids: CASSHRPRLAWNEQFF. This chain links TRBV6-6 with TRBJ2-1, with 8 bases fitting TRBD2. Per the germline V gene, CDR1 is MNHNY and CDR2 is SVGAGI (reference sequence). The V segment lost 5 bases and the J segment 7 bases; nucleotides outside the gene matches: 13. This CDR3 spans 16 amino acids.

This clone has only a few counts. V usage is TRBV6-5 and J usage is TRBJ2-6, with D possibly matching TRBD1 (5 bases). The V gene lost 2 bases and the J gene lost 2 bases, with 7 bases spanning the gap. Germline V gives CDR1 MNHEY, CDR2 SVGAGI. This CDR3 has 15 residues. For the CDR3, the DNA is TGTGCCAGCAGTTACAGGGGAACTGGGGCCAACGTCCTGACTTTC. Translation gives CASSYRGTGANVLTF.

The CDR3: CASSLDRGNEQYF. The CDR3 nucleotides read TGTGCCAGCAGTTTGGACAGGGGCAACGAGCAGTACTTC. The V gene is TRBV6-5, the J gene TRBJ2-7, with 9 nucleotides matching TRBD1. V shed 4 bases, J shed 5 bases, and the junction held 3 bases outside the gene matches. CDR3 length equals 13 residues. Germline lookup yields CDR1 MNHEY and CDR2 SVGAGI.

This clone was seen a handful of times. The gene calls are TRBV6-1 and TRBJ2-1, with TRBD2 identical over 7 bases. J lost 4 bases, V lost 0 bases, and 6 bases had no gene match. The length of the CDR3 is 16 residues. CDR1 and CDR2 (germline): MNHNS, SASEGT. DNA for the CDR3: TGTGCCAGCAGTGAAGCAGGGCTAGCGGCATACAATGAGCAGTTCTTC. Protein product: CASSEAGLAAYNEQFF.

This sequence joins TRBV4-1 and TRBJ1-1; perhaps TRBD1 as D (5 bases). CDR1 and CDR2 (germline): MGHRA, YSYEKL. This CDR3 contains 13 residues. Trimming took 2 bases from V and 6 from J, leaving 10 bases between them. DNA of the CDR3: TGCGCCAGCAGCCAATTAACAGGACCTGAAGCTTTCTTT. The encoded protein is CASSQLTGPEAFF.

The CDR3 DNA reads TGTGCCAGCAGCTTGGCGTGGGGCTTCCGGAATAATTCACCCCTCCACTTT. Protein sequence: CASSLAWGFRNNSPLHF. The J gene is TRBJ1-6, the V gene TRBV5-8; D is perhaps TRBD1 (5 bases). Looked up from germline, CDR1 is SGHTS and CDR2 is YDEGEE. The CDR3 is 17 residues long. Trimming left V 0 bases short and J 5 bases short, with 15 bases between.

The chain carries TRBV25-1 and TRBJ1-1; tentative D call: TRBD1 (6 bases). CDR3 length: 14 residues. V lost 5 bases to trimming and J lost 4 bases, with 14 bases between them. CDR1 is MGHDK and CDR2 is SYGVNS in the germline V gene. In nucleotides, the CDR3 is TGTGCCAGCAGTTTTACAGGGAAGACCACTGAAGCTTTCTTT. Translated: CASSFTGKTTEAFF.

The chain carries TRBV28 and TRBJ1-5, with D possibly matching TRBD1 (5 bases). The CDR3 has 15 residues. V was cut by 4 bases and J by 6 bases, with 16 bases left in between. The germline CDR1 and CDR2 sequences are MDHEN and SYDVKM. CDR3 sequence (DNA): TGTGCCAGCAGTTCTTCCAGGGCCGGGAGTCAGCCCCAGCATTTT. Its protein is CASSSSRAGSQPQHF.

DNA for the CDR3: TGCGCCAGCAGCCACAACTTGGGACAGAAAAGCACTGAAGCTTTCTTT. It encodes CASSHNLGQKSTEAFF. The gene calls are TRBV4-1 and TRBJ1-1; 7 bases fit TRBD1. Germline V CDR1 and CDR2: MGHRA, YSYEKL. Losses at the gene ends were 3 bases for V and 4 bases for J; bases not matched to a gene: 11. This CDR3 comprises 16 residues.

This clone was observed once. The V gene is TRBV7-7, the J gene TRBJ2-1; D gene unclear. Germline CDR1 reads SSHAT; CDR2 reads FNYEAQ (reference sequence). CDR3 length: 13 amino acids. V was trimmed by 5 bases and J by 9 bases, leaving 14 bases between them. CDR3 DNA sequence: TGTGCCAGCAGCCTCGAGAAACCGAGTGAGCAGTTCTTC. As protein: CASSLEKPSEQFF.

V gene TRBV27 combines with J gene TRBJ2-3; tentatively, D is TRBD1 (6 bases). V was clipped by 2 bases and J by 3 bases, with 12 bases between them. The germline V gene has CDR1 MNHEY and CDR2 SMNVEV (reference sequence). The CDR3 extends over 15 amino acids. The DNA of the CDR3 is TGTGCCAGCAGTTTAGGGGGCCCGGGTACAGATACGCAGTATTTT. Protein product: CASSLGGPGTDTQYF.

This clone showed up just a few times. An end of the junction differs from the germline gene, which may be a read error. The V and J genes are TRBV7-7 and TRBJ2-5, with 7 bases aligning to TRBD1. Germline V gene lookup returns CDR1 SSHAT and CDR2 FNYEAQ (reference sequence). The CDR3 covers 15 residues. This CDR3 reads CASSLLQGTQETQYF. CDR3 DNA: TGTGCTAGCAGCCTACTACAGGGGACACAAGAGACCCAGTACTTC.

The CDR3, as DNA: TGCGCCAGCACAGGGGTCGAGAACACTGAAGCTTTCTTT. The encoded protein is CASTGVENTEAFF. This sequence joins TRBV5-1 and TRBJ1-1, with D perhaps TRBD1 (6 bases). The CDR3 has 13 residues. Germline CDR1 and CDR2: SGHRS and YFSETQ. V gave up 6 bases and J gave up 1 base, with 10 bases separating them.

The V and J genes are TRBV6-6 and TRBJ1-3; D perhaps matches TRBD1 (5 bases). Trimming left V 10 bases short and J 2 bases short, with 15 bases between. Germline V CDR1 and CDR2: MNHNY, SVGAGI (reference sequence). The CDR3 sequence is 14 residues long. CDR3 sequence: CATKQAIPGNTIYF. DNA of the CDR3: TGTGCCACCAAACAGGCCATCCCTGGAAACACCATATATTTT.

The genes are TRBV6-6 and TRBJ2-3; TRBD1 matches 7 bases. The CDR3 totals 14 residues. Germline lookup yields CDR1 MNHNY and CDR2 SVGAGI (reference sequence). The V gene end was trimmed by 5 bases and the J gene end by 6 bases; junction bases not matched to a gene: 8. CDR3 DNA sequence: TGTGCCAGCAGTAACGCAACAGGGGTCGATACGCAGTATTTT. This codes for CASSNATGVDTQYF.

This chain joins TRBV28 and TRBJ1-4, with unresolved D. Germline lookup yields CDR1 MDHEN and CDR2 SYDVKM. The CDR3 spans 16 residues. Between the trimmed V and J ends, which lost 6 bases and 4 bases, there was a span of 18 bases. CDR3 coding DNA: TGTGCCAGCAGACTCCCCGGACGGACTCGTAATGAAAAACTGTTTTTT. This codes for CASRLPGRTRNEKLFF.

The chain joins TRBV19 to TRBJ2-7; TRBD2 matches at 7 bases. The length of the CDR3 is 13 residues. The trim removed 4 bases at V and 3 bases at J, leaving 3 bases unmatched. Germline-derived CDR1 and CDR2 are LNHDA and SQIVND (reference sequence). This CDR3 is CASSTGLDYEQYF. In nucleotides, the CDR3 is TGTGCCAGTAGTACCGGACTAGACTACGAGCAGTACTTC.

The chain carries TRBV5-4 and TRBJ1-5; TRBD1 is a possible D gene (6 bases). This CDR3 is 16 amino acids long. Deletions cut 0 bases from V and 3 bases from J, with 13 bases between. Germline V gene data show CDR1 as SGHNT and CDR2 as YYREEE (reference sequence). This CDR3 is CASSLDAGVNNQPQHF. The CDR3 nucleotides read TGTGCCAGCAGCTTGGACGCAGGGGTGAACAATCAGCCCCAGCATTTT.

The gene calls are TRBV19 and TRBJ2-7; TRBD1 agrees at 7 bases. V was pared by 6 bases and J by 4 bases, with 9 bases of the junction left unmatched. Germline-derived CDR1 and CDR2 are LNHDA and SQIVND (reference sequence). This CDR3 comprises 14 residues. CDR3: CASSTGTDYYEQYF. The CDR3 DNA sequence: TGTGCCAGTAGCACCGGGACAGACTATTACGAGCAGTACTTC.

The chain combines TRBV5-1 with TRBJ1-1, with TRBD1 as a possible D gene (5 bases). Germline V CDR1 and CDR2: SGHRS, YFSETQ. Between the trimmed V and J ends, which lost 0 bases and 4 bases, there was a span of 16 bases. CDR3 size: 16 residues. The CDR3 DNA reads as TGCGCCAGCAGCTTGGCCGGTGGGACTAAGGGCACTGAAGCTTTCTTT. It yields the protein CASSLAGGTKGTEAFF.